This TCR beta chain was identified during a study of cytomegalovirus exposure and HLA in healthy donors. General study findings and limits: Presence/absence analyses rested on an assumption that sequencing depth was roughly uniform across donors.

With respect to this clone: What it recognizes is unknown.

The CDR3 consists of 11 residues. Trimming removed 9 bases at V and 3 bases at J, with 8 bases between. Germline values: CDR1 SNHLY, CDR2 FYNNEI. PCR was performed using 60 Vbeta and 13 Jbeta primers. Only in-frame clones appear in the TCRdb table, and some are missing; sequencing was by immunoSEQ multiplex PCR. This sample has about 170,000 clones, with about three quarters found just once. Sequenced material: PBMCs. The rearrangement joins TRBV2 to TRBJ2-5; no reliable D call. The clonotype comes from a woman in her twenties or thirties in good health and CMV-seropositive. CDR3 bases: TGTGCCAGTCGCGGAGAAGAGACCCAGTACTTC. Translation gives CASRGEETQYF. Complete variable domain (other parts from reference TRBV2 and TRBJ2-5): EPEVTQTPSHQVTQMGQEVILRCVPISNHLYFYWYRQILGQKVEFLVSFYNNEISEKSEIFDDQFSVERPDGSNFTLKIRSTKLEDSAMYFCASRGEETQYFGPGTRLLVL.